This T cell receptor beta chain was recovered during a study of T cells in Graves' hyperthyroidism and ophthalmopathy. Germline CDR1 is SGHAT and CDR2 is FQNNGV. Trimming cost V 2 bases and J 6 bases, with 11 bases left between them. CDR3 length: 14 residues. This clonotype was recorded many times. Amplification of TCR beta CDR3 regions used RNA as the template. First-round RT-PCR targeting the TCR CDR3 was performed with the HTBI primer set. Using its own MiXCR run on the multiplex PCR reads, TCRdb lists one record per CDR3 protein. This table has about 350,000 distinct CDR3 sequences, roughly 18% appearing once.

The chain joins TRBV11-2 to TRBJ1-5; no firm D call. The clonotype comes from a woman in her forties with Graves' ophthalmopathy. The sample was blood. The CDR3 nucleotides are TGTGCCAGCAGCTTAACTTCCACGGGTCAGCCCCAGCATTTT. Translating it yields CASSLTSTGQPQHF.